This T cell receptor (beta chain) emerged from a study of CD8 T cells in ankylosing spondylitis. Points from the study as a whole: Disease-linked clones displayed a CD8+ phenotype and appeared relatively rarely in peripheral blood. Reactive arthritis synovial fluid and blood were previously reported to contain some motif variants. One TCR beta motif, made up of under ten highly homologous variants, appeared characteristic of ankylosing spondylitis blood.

Concerning this clonotype: Its antigen is as yet unknown.

This CDR3 region has 13 residues. CDR1 SGHTA and CDR2 FQGNSA come from the germline V gene. V was trimmed by 6 bases and J by 5 bases, leaving 13 bases between them. Quantitative barcoded 5'-RACE was used to prepare TCR beta libraries. TCRdb redid the calling of the 5' RACE reads with MiXCR, one entry per CDR3 protein. The sample has a few hundred thousand distinct CDR3 sequences; roughly 11% are singletons. The V and J genes are TRBV7-2 and TRBJ2-5; the D call may be TRBD1 or TRBD2 (5 bases each). The origin of this receptor is a female donor with ankylosing spondylitis or in good health (not recorded which). The sample taken for sequencing was blood, either unsorted or a sorted T cell fraction (not recorded which). CDR3 nucleotide sequence: TGTGCCAGCAGGCCCTGGGACGCCGAGACCCAGTACTTC. It translates to CASRPWDAETQYF.